A selection of T cell receptor beta chains follows, all from one sample in a study of blood T cell repertoires in COVID-19. Here immunoSEQ multiplex PCR was the method, and the copy in TCRdb shows in-frame clones only, minus some. Among roughly 67,000 clones listed, around 87% were seen once. The sequencing input was peripheral blood. All receptors come from a woman in her sixties with acute or convalescent COVID-19. CDR3s include the opening cysteine and the closing phenylalanine or tryptophan. A D gene is named only where the DNA matches it firmly. Not every row has a clone size; where given, it reads once, few, many or a size class.

D | size | J | V | CDR3 | DNA
. | . | TRBJ2-3 | TRBV5-1 | CASTLGAVTDTQYF | TGCGCCAGCACCCTGGGAGCCGTAACAGATACGCAGTATTTT
TRBD1 | . | TRBJ2-3 | TRBV7-9 | CASSYRRGPQGQGIDTQYF | TGTGCCAGCAGTTACCGTAGGGGCCCTCAGGGACAGGGAATAGATACGCAGTATTTT
TRBD1 | . | TRBJ1-1 | TRBV2 | CASSQGTGVGTEAFF | TGTGCCAGCAGTCAGGGGACAGGGGTAGGCACTGAAGCTTTCTTT
TRBD2 | . | TRBJ2-1 | TRBV7-2 | CASSSEAGGWNEQFF | TGTGCCAGCAGCTCTGAAGCGGGAGGGTGGAATGAGCAGTTCTTC
TRBD2 | few | TRBJ2-3 | TRBV2 | CASSDGGRAADTQYF | TGTGCCAGCAGTGATGGCGGGAGGGCCGCGGATACGCAGTATTTT
TRBD1 | . | TRBJ2-5 | TRBV14 | CASSLRTGALETQYF | TGTGCCAGCAGCCTCCGGACAGGCGCTCTAGAGACCCAGTACTTC
. | . | TRBJ1-6 | TRBV6-5 | CASSYSWGAQGSPLHF | TGTGCCAGCAGTTACTCGTGGGGCGCGCAGGGTTCACCCCTCCACTTT
. | . | TRBJ2-1 | TRBV5-1 | CASSSQTGPGEQFF | TGCGCCAGCAGCTCCCAGACAGGACCTGGGGAGCAGTTCTTC
. | once | TRBJ2-1 | TRBV3-1/TRBV3-2 | CASSQGREGVKFF | TGTGCCAGCAGCCAAGGCCGCGAGGGGGTGAAGTTCTTC
. | . | TRBJ1-1 | TRBV11-1 | CASSSAWGLFF | TGTGCCAGCAGTTCCGCTTGGGGCCTCTTCTTT
TRBD1 | . | TRBJ1-6 | TRBV3-1/TRBV3-2 | CASSPRDRGNSPLHF | TGTGCCAGCAGCCCCCGGGACAGGGGGAATTCACCCCTCCACTTT